Below, 11 T cell receptor beta chains from the same sample are listed, as sequenced in a study of blood T cell repertoires in COVID-19 (TCRdb year 2020). The library came from the immunoSEQ multiplex PCR assay. The table comes from immuneACCESS by way of TCRdb, which keeps in-frame sequences with V and J called. Part of the clones is missing from these tables; in studies checked, under half for an unresolved V gene and the rest for unknown reasons. The sample table holds about 170,000 clones, of which about nine tenths were seen once. The ten largest clones capture roughly 1.5% of the sample. Sequencing input: peripheral blood. These receptors were taken from a woman in her fifties or sixties with acute or convalescent COVID-19.

The rearrangement uses TRBV18 and TRBJ1-3; 8 bases align to TRBD1. In germline, CDR1 is KGHSH, CDR2 LQKENI. The CDR3 spans 16 residues. Trimming at V came to 5 bases and at J to 1 base, leaving 7 bases not matched to a gene. CDR3 in amino acids: CASSESQGASGNTIYF. The CDR3 bases are TGTGCCAGCTCAGAAAGTCAGGGGGCTTCTGGAAACACCATATATTTT.

In DNA, the CDR3 is TGTGCCAGCAGCTTCCGCGGGAGGGCTGATACGCAGTATTTT. It codes for CASSFRGRADTQYF. This rearrangement joins TRBV7-2 to TRBJ2-3, with 9 bases lining up with TRBD2. After removal of 3 bases from V and 6 bases from J, the junction contained 4 bases not matched to a gene. The CDR3 runs 14 residues. Looked up from germline, CDR1 is SGHTA and CDR2 is FQGNSA.

V is TRBV5-1 and J is TRBJ2-4; 7 positions match TRBD2. V dropped 2 bases and J dropped 0; count of bases not matched to a gene: 5. The germline V gene encodes CDR1 SGHRS and CDR2 YFSETQ. The CDR3 is made up of 16 amino acids. The CDR3 reads CASSLEAGLAKNIQYF. In DNA, the CDR3 is TGCGCCAGCAGCTTAGAAGCGGGACTAGCCAAAAACATTCAGTACTTC. The full variable domain, rest sourced from reference TRBV5-1 and TRBJ2-4, is KAGVTQTPRYLIKTRGQQVTLSCSPISGHRSVSWYQQTPGQGLQFLFEYFSETQRNKGNFPGRFSGRQFSNSRSEMNVSTLELGDSALYLCASSLEAGLAKNIQYFGAGTRLSVL.

This clone was seen just once. Its ends do not fully match the called genes, so a read error is possible. The chain carries TRBV11-3 and TRBJ2-3, with D perhaps matching TRBD1 (5 bases). CDR3 length: 14 amino acids. Germline V gene lookup returns CDR1 SGHNT and CDR2 YENEEA. CDR3: CASGFGASTDTQYF. CDR3 DNA sequence: TGTGCCAGCGGCTTTGGGGCTAGCACAGATACGCAGTATTTT.

This clone came up a few times. This chain uses TRBV7-7 with TRBJ2-2, with a tentative D call TRBD2 (7 bases). Trimming removed 0 bases at V and 6 bases at J, with 17 bases between. Germline V gene sequence: CDR1 SSHAT, CDR2 FNYEAQ (reference sequence). This CDR3 is built from 17 residues. CDR3 region: CASSLAGGPGSAGELFF. Written as DNA, the CDR3 is TGTGCCAGCAGCTTAGCGGGGGGGCCGGGTAGCGCCGGGGAGCTGTTTTTT.

This clone was counted only a few times. The chain links TRBV5-5 to TRBJ2-3, with TRBD2 identical over 11 bases. Germline V CDR1 and CDR2: SGHKS, YYEKEE (reference sequence). The CDR3 sequence is 17 residues long. V trimming: 3 bases; J trimming: 2 bases; junction bases outside the gene matches: 8. The CDR3 reads CASSSPGTSGDTDTQYF. DNA for the CDR3: TGTGCCAGCAGCTCCCCCGGGACTAGCGGTGACACAGATACGCAGTATTTT. Complete variable domain (other parts from reference TRBV5-5 and TRBJ2-3): DAGVTQSPTHLIKTRGQQVTLRCSPISGHKSVSWYQQVLGQGPQFIFQYYEKEERGRGNFPDRFSARQFPNYSSELNVNALLLGDSALYLCASSSPGTSGDTDTQYFGPGTRLTVL.

This clone was recorded a few times. The J gene is TRBJ1-1, the V gene TRBV6-2 or TRBV6-3; no firm D call. CDR1 is MNHEY, CDR2 SVGEGT, per germline. The length of the CDR3 is 14 residues. The V and J ends lost 4 bases and 1 base respectively, with 10 bases between them. CDR3 in DNA: TGTGCCAGCAGTTCCTTCGAGAGGAACACTGAAGCTTTCTTT. It translates to CASSSFERNTEAFF.

The rearrangement uses TRBV4-1 and TRBJ1-6; 7 bases match TRBD1. This CDR3 is built from 17 residues. CDR1 is MGHRA and CDR2 is YSYEKL in the germline V gene. J gave up 4 bases and V 4 bases, and 10 bases lay outside the gene matches. The CDR3 sequence is CASSLNLGQEYNSPLHF. The CDR3 DNA reads TGCGCCAGCAGCCTAAATCTAGGACAGGAATATAATTCACCCCTCCACTTT.

The chain couples TRBV21-1 to TRBJ1-3; TRBD1, the D gene given by the table, was not confirmed from the DNA. TRBV21-1 is a pseudogene locus. The CDR3 is 19 amino acids. This CDR3 reads CASKRSRTGCGSSGNTIYF. The DNA of the CDR3 is TGTGCCAGCAAAAGGAGCAGGACAGGGTGTGGTAGCTCTGGAAACACCATATATTTT.

The V and J genes are TRBV5-1 and TRBJ1-6; a possible D gene is TRBD1 (5 bases). Deletions cut 0 bases from V and 7 bases from J, with 11 bases between. The CDR3 consists of 15 residues. Per germline, CDR1 SGHRS and CDR2 YFSETQ. The CDR3 spells CASSLAGGGNSPLHF. The CDR3 region has the DNA TGCGCCAGCAGCTTGGCGGGGGGAGGGAATTCACCCCTCCACTTT.

CDR3 protein: CASLGRGTYEQYF. The CDR3 DNA follows: TGTGCCAGCCTCGGTCGAGGGACCTACGAGCAGTACTTC. The chain couples TRBV12-3 or TRBV12-4 to TRBJ2-7, with D possibly TRBD2 on 5 matching bases. V was shortened by 8 bases and J by 2 bases, with 13 bases between the two germline ends. The CDR3 is made up of 13 amino acids.